A selection of T cell receptor beta chains follows, all from one sample in a study of T cells in Graves' hyperthyroidism and ophthalmopathy. TCRdb used MiXCR to reprocess the multiplex PCR reads, holding one entry per CDR3 protein. The table records around 580,000 distinct CDR3 sequences, 15% to 20% of them present only once. The source material was blood. The receptor set was obtained from a woman aged 18-29 years with Graves' hyperthyroidism. Each CDR3 is given with its conserved first and last residue. The D gene is left open where the match is weak. Size is stated for part of the rows, as once, few or many counts, or as a class when the clone is expanded.

size,D,J,V,length,DNA,CDR3
few,-,TRBJ2-4,TRBV27,18,TGTGCCAGCAGTGCACAGGGAAAACCTCATATCGCCAAAAACATTCAGTACTTC,CASSAQGKPHIAKNIQYF
many,TRBD2,TRBJ2-7,TRBV12-3/TRBV12-4,15,TGTGCCAGCAGCCGCGGGACTAGCGGATTCTACGAGCAGTACTTC,CASSRGTSGFYEQYF
few,-,TRBJ1-5,TRBV27,18,TGTGCCAGCAGTTTTTTCGGGGACGGGGGCATGAGCAATCAGCCCCAGCATTTT,CASSFFGDGGMSNQPQHF
few,TRBD1,TRBJ2-2,TRBV5-1,14,TGCGCCAGCAGCGGCAGGGGGTCCGGCGGGGAGCTGTTTTTT,CASSGRGSGGELFF
few,TRBD1,TRBJ2-2,TRBV7-2,17,TGTGCCAGCAGCTTAGACCGGGACAGGGATAGGACCGGGGAGCTGTTTTTT,CASSLDRDRDRTGELFF
-,-,TRBJ2-1,TRBV28,17,TGTGCCAGCAGCTCCTTCGGTGAGCGTGGGGCTAACAATGAGCAGTTCTTC,CASSSFGERGANNEQFF
-,-,TRBJ1-1,TRBV7-9,14,TGTGCCAGCAGTTCAACACATCAGAACACTGAAGCTTTCTTT,CASSSTHQNTEAFF
-,TRBD2,TRBJ2-3,TRBV20-1,17,TGCAGTGCTAGCGAATTCCCTAGCGGACCTAGCACAGATACGCAGTATTTT,CSASEFPSGPSTDTQYF
many,TRBD2,TRBJ2-7,TRBV28,16,TGTGCCAGCAGTTTAGTGTCTAGCGGGATAGTAAGGGAGCAGTACTTC,CASSLVSSGIVREQYF
-,-,TRBJ1-6,TRBV20-1,10,TGCACTCCGGATCGATCACCCCTCCACTTT,CTPDRSPLHF
few,TRBD2,TRBJ2-3,TRBV7-9,18,TGTGCCAGCAGCTTAGGCCCCCCGGGGGGAGGCGGCACAGATACGCAGTATTTT,CASSLGPPGGGGTDTQYF
few,TRBD1,TRBJ2-1,TRBV4-1,14,TGCGCCAGCAGAGGGCAGGGGGCGAACAATGAGCAGTTCTTC,CASRGQGANNEQFF
-,TRBD1,TRBJ2-3,TRBV7-6,15,TGTGCCAGCAGCTCCGACAGGGGGCAGGTGGATACGCAGTATTTT,CASSSDRGQVDTQYF
few,TRBD1,TRBJ2-1,TRBV15,13,TGTGCCACCAGCTCGACAGGGAACAATGAGCAGTTCTTC,CATSSTGNNEQFF
many,TRBD1,TRBJ1-5,TRBV20-1,14,TGCAGTGCTAGATCGGACAGGGTAGCTCAGCCCCAGCATTTT,CSARSDRVAQPQHF
many,-,TRBJ2-5,TRBV7-2,14,TGTGCCAGCAGCTTCAGCGCCGCACAAGAGACCCAGTACTTC,CASSFSAAQETQYF
many,-,TRBJ2-1,TRBV3-1,16,TGTGCCAGCAGCCCGTCCCGGGTAGCCTGGGGCAATGAGCAGTTCTTC,CASSPSRVAWGNEQFF
-,-,TRBJ2-1,TRBV2,21,TGTGCCAGCAGTGAACCTTCTTCTACCCCTTTCGAGGCTCCAAGGGTCCATGAGCAGTTCTTC,CASSEPSSTPFEAPRVHEQFF
-,-,TRBJ2-5,TRBV20-1,14,TGCAGTGCTAGTCCGCCAGGAGTTGGGGAGACCCAGTACTTC,CSASPPGVGETQYF
-,TRBD1,TRBJ2-7,TRBV19,14,TGTGCCAGTAGTATTGGGAGACAGGGGAGCGAGCAGTACTTC,CASSIGRQGSEQYF
-,TRBD2,TRBJ2-1,TRBV20-1,14,TGCAGTTTAGCCAGGGCTAGCGGGTACAATGAGCAGTTCTTC,CSLARASGYNEQFF
-,-,TRBJ2-3,TRBV29-1,11,TGCAGCGCCGCACGTTCAGATACGCAGTATTTT,CSAARSDTQYF
many,-,TRBJ2-1,TRBV7-2,12,TGTGCCAGCAGCTTAGGGAGGAGGGAGCAGTTCTTC,CASSLGRREQFF
-,TRBD1,TRBJ2-1,TRBV5-1,20,TGCGCCAGCAGCCAACCCGACAGGGGGCCGGGTCAACTTAGATACAATGAGCAGTTCTTC,CASSQPDRGPGQLRYNEQFF
-,TRBD2,TRBJ2-7,TRBV20-1,13,TGCAGCCAACGGGGGGGTTCGTCCTACGAGCAGTACTTC,CSQRGGSSYEQYF
many,-,TRBJ2-3,TRBV28,14,TGTGCCAGCTGGGAGCGGGTGGGCACAGATACGCAGTATTTT,CASWERVGTDTQYF
-,TRBD2,TRBJ2-1,TRBV19,14,TGTGCCAGTAGTATAGGACTAGCGGGGGGGTATCAGTTCTTC,CASSIGLAGGYQFF
many,TRBD2,TRBJ2-5,TRBV28,16,TGTGCCAGCAGTTCCGTAGCGGGAGCCACGGGGGAGACCCAGTACTTC,CASSSVAGATGETQYF
many,-,TRBJ1-1,TRBV11-2,13,TGTGCCAGCAGCTTAGTAGGTAGTGTTGAAGCTTTCTTT,CASSLVGSVEAFF
few,-,TRBJ1-4,TRBV4-1,17,TGCGCCAGCAGCCGCTTCGGAGGGGGTCGGACTAATGAAAAACTGTTTTTT,CASSRFGGGRTNEKLFF
-,-,TRBJ1-2,TRBV28,12,TGTGCCAGCAGTTTAAAGAACTATGGCTACACCTTC,CASSLKNYGYTF
-,TRBD1,TRBJ1-2,TRBV29-1,14,TGCAGCGTTGAAGATTGGACAGGGGGATATGGCTACACCTTC,CSVEDWTGGYGYTF
many,-,TRBJ1-1,TRBV2,13,TGTGCCAGCAGTGACCAGGCTGGGGTAGGAGCTTTCTTT,CASSDQAGVGAFF
few,-,TRBJ2-6,TRBV27,17,TGTGCCAGCAGTGGTACAAGTTCCTCCTCTGGGGCCAACGTCCTGACTTTC,CASSGTSSSSGANVLTF
once,-,TRBJ2-7,TRBV10-3,14,TGTGCCAGCAGCCCCCGACAGGCTTCCCTAGAGCAGTACTTC,CASSPRQASLEQYF
many,-,TRBJ2-3,TRBV6-5,14,TGTGCCAGCAGTTATCGGCGGAGGGGGGATACGCAGTATTTT,CASSYRRRGDTQYF
few,-,TRBJ1-2,TRBV20-1,13,TGCAGTGCGAAGGACAGCTCTAACTATGGCTACACCTTC,CSAKDSSNYGYTF
-,TRBD1,TRBJ1-4,TRBV28,15,TGTGCCAGCAGTTTCAGGGGGCGTAGCGATGAAAAACTGTTTTTT,CASSFRGRSDEKLFF
few,-,TRBJ2-5,TRBV7-8,16,TGTGCCAGCAGCTTAAGGTCGAGACTAGTTCAAGGGACCCAGTACTTC,CASSLRSRLVQGTQYF
many,TRBD2,TRBJ2-1,TRBV7-2,15,TGTGCCAGCAGCTTACTTGCTAGCGGGACCAATGAGCAGTTCTTC,CASSLLASGTNEQFF
many,TRBD1,TRBJ2-1,TRBV12-3/TRBV12-4,16,TGTGCCAGCAGACCACAGGGGGCGAGAATGGGCAATGAGCAGTTCTTC,CASRPQGARMGNEQFF
-,TRBD2,TRBJ2-7,TRBV7-7,16,TGTGCTAGCAGCCCGGGTCTAGCGGGGGGCCTCTACGAGCAGTACTTC,CASSPGLAGGLYEQYF
many,TRBD2,TRBJ2-1,TRBV25-1,17,TGTGCCAGCAGTGAATATGTAACTAGCGAAAAATACAATGAGCAGTTCTTC,CASSEYVTSEKYNEQFF
-,-,TRBJ2-3,TRBV7-2,14,TGTGCCAGCAGCGCCCGACACCCCACAGATACGCAGTATTTT,CASSARHPTDTQYF
many,-,TRBJ2-1,TRBV6-1,13,TGTGCCAGCAGCGGGGGGCCCTACAATGAGCAGTTCTTC,CASSGGPYNEQFF
many,-,TRBJ1-5,TRBV3-1,15,TGTGCCAGCAGCCAACATCCGAATAGCAATCAGCCCCAGCATTTT,CASSQHPNSNQPQHF
few,-,TRBJ2-3,TRBV4-3,16,TGCGCCAGCAGCCATGTCGGCCCACTAGGGACAGATACGCAGTATTTT,CASSHVGPLGTDTQYF
-,-,TRBJ2-1,TRBV12-3/TRBV12-4,15,TGTGCCAGCAGTATAAGACGGGAGCCCTACAATGAGCAGTTCTTC,CASSIRREPYNEQFF
-,-,TRBJ1-5,TRBV7-2,15,TGTGCCAGCAGCTTAGAGGGGACGGGAAATCAGCCCCAGCATTTT,CASSLEGTGNQPQHF
many,TRBD2,TRBJ2-5,TRBV12-3/TRBV12-4,15,TGTGCCAGCAGGCAACTAGCGACCTCCCCGGGGACCCAGTACTTC,CASRQLATSPGTQYF
-,-,TRBJ1-1,TRBV12-3/TRBV12-4,14,TGTGCCAGCAGTTCCTTCGGGAAGAACACTGAAGCTTTCTTT,CASSSFGKNTEAFF
many,TRBD2,TRBJ2-1,TRBV2,13,TGTGCCAGCAGTGAGGGAGGGAACAATGAGCAGTTCTTC,CASSEGGNNEQFF
many,TRBD2,TRBJ2-3,TRBV11-2,18,TGTGCCAGCAGCCAAAGACTAGCGGGAGGGGGTCCGGCAGATACGCAGTATTTT,CASSQRLAGGGPADTQYF
few,-,TRBJ1-1,TRBV20-1,10,TGCAGTGCTATGGGGGGTGAAGCTTTCTTT,CSAMGGEAFF
many,TRBD2,TRBJ2-1,TRBV28,14,TGTGCCAGCGTAGCGGGCGTCTCCTACAATGAGCAGTTCTTC,CASVAGVSYNEQFF
-,TRBD2,TRBJ2-7,TRBV25-1,15,TGTGCCAGCAGTGAAGGGAGGGGTTACGTCCACGAGCAGTACTTC,CASSEGRGYVHEQYF
few,TRBD1,TRBJ2-1,TRBV12-5,16,TGTGCTAGTGGCCGGTACAGGGGGCTATCGTACAATGAGCAGTTCTTC,CASGRYRGLSYNEQFF
few,TRBD2,TRBJ2-6,TRBV6-2/TRBV6-3,20,TGTGCCAGCAGTTATACGATAGCGGGAGGGTCCACGGCTGGGGCCAACGTCCTGACTTTC,CASSYTIAGGSTAGANVLTF